This is a list of T cell receptor beta chains from one sample in a study of OX40 agonist ivuxolimab in advanced cancers. Repertoires were generated with immunoSEQ multiplex PCR, while TCRdb's copy carries only in-frame clones and drops some. Of roughly 100,000 clones listed, roughly 84% are singletons. This material consisted of CD4+ or CD8+ T cells sorted from blood, taken in a trial of the OX40 agonist ivuxolimab. The receptors here all came from an adult with an advanced solid tumor such as melanoma, head and neck, liver or kidney cancer. Both conserved end residues are part of each CDR3. The D gene is left open where the match is weak. The size entry is marked missing in some rows and otherwise reads once, few, many or a size class.

clone size: few
V gene: TRBV7-3
J gene: TRBJ1-6
D gene: NA
CDR3 protein: CASSLGNSPLHF
CDR3 DNA: TGTGCCAGCAGCTTAGGCAATTCACCCCTCCACTTT

clone size: NA
V gene: TRBV6-1
J gene: TRBJ1-5
D gene: NA
CDR3 protein: CASRQSGSNQPQHF
CDR3 DNA: TGTGCCAGCAGACAATCGGGTAGCAATCAGCCCCAGCATTTT

clone size: NA
V gene: TRBV5-1
J gene: TRBJ1-6
D gene: TRBD1
CDR3 protein: CASTSEGQPSPLHF
CDR3 DNA: TGCGCCAGCACCAGTGAGGGACAGCCCTCACCCCTCCACTTT

clone size: NA
V gene: TRBV2
J gene: TRBJ1-2
D gene: TRBD1
CDR3 protein: CASSSGQPNYGYTF
CDR3 DNA: TGTGCCAGCAGTTCGGGACAGCCCAACTATGGCTACACCTTC

clone size: NA
V gene: TRBV4-2
J gene: TRBJ2-7
D gene: NA
CDR3 protein: CASSQGAPYEQYF
CDR3 DNA: TGTGCCAGCAGCCAAGGGGCCCCCTACGAGCAGTACTTC

clone size: NA
V gene: TRBV30
J gene: TRBJ1-4
D gene: NA
CDR3 protein: CALNFRANEKLFF
CDR3 DNA: TGTGCCTTGAACTTTCGAGCTAATGAAAAACTGTTTTTT

clone size: NA
V gene: TRBV19
J gene: TRBJ1-5
D gene: NA
CDR3 protein: CASSIATGWDSNQPQHF
CDR3 DNA: TGTGCCAGTAGTATAGCTACAGGGTGGGATAGCAATCAGCCCCAGCATTTT

clone size: once
V gene: TRBV19
J gene: TRBJ1-1
D gene: TRBD1
CDR3 protein: CASSSNRGSGRVTEAFF
CDR3 DNA: TGTGCCAGTAGCTCCAACAGGGGGTCTGGTCGGGTCACTGAAGCTTTCTTT

clone size: NA
V gene: TRBV6-6
J gene: TRBJ1-1
D gene: NA
CDR3 protein: CASRTPNRAGVTEAFF
CDR3 DNA: TGTGCCAGCAGAACCCCAAACAGGGCTGGAGTGACTGAAGCTTTCTTT

clone size: NA
V gene: TRBV28
J gene: TRBJ2-7
D gene: NA
CDR3 protein: CASSLGAPSEQYF
CDR3 DNA: TGTGCCAGCAGTTTGGGAGCCCCCTCCGAGCAGTACTTC

clone size: NA
V gene: TRBV19
J gene: TRBJ2-5
D gene: TRBD2
CDR3 protein: CASSNLAGGQRETQYF
CDR3 DNA: TGTGCCAGTAGTAACTTAGCGGGGGGCCAGCGGGAGACCCAGTACTTC

clone size: few
V gene: TRBV5-1
J gene: TRBJ2-2
D gene: NA
CDR3 protein: CASSFEGHGELFF
CDR3 DNA: TGCGCCAGCAGCTTTGAAGGGCACGGGGAGCTGTTTTTT

clone size: once
V gene: TRBV11-3
J gene: TRBJ1-3
D gene: TRBD1
CDR3 protein: CASSFGQGPSGNTIYF
CDR3 DNA: TGTGCCAGCAGCTTCGGACAGGGCCCCTCTGGAAACACCATATATTTT

clone size: NA
V gene: TRBV9
J gene: TRBJ2-7
D gene: NA
CDR3 protein: CASSVAGARGYEQYF
CDR3 DNA: TGTGCCAGCAGCGTAGCAGGGGCACGCGGTTACGAGCAGTACTTC

clone size: few
V gene: TRBV6-5
J gene: TRBJ1-1
D gene: NA
CDR3 protein: CASSYQSGRKNTEAFF
CDR3 DNA: TGTGCCAGCAGTTACCAGTCAGGGAGGAAGAACACTGAAGCTTTCTTT